This T cell receptor (beta chain) derives from a study of T cells after yellow fever vaccination. Study-level information: Fractions of limited cellularity were prepared by means of SMART-Seq v4 Ultra Low Input. Findings of the study overall: Re-detected after boosting: most primary clones, around 96% of CD4 and under 90% of CD8. Almost none of the vaccine-responding clonotypes turned up in sorted memory subsets on day 0, the data showed.

This clonotype occurred a few times. Germline trimming cut 5 bases from V and 7 bases from J; bases unmatched to any gene: 15. Germline-derived CDR1 and CDR2 are SEHNR and FQNEAQ (reference sequence). This CDR3 region has 16 residues. Each CDR3 protein gets one entry after TCRdb re-called the 5' RACE reads with MiXCR. The data show 50,000 to 75,000 distinct CDR3 sequences, approximately 5.7% seen once. V gene TRBV7-9 combines with J gene TRBJ1-2; 8 nucleotides match TRBD1. This specimen was PBMCs, either bulk or a sorted T-cell subset (CD4+, CD8+, memory, or dextramer-sorted; not recorded which), taken on the day of the yellow fever booster vaccination. The receptor comes from a young man who received the YFV17D yellow fever vaccine. The DNA of the CDR3 is TGTGCCAGCAGCCCCCCTGGACAGGGAACCCCCTTTGGCTACACCTTC. It encodes CASSPPGQGTPFGYTF.